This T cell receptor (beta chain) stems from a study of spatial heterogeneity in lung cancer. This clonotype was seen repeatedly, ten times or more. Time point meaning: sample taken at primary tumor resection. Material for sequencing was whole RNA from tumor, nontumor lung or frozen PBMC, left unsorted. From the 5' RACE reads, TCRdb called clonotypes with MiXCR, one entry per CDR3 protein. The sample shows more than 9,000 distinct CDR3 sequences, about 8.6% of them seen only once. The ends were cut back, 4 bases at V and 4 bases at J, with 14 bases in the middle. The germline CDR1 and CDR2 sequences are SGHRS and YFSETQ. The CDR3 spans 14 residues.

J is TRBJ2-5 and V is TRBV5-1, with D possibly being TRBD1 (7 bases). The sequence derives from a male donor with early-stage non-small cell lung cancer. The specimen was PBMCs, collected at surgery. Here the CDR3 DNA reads TGCGCCAGCAGCCGAGGGGGCGGGGTAGAGACCCAGTACTTC. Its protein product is CASSRGGGVETQYF.